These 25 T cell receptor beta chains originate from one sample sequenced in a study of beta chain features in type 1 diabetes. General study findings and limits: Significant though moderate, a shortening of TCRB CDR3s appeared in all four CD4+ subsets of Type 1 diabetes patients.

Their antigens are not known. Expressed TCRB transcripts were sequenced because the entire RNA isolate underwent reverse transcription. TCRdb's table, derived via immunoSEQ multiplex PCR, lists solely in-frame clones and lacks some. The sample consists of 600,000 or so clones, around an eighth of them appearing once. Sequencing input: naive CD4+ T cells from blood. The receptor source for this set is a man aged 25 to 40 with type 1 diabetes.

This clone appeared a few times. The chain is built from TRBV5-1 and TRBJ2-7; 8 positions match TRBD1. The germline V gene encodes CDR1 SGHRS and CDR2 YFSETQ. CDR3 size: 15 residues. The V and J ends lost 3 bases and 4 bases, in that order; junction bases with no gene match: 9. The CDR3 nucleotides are TGCGCCAGCAGCTCCAATCCCCGGGACAGGTACGAGCAGTACTTC. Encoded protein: CASSSNPRDRYEQYF. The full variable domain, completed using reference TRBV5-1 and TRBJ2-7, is KAGVTQTPRYLIKTRGQQVTLSCSPISGHRSVSWYQQTPGQGLQFLFEYFSETQRNKGNFPGRFSGRQFSNSRSEMNVSTLELGDSALYLCASSSNPRDRYEQYFGPGTRLTVT.

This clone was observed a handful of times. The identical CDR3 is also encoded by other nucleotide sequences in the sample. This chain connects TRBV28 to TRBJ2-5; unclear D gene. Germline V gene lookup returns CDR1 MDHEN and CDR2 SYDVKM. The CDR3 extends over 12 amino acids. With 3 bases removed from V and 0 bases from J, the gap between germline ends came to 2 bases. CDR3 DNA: TGTGCCAGCAGTTTGGACCAAGAGACCCAGTACTTC. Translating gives CASSLDQETQYF.

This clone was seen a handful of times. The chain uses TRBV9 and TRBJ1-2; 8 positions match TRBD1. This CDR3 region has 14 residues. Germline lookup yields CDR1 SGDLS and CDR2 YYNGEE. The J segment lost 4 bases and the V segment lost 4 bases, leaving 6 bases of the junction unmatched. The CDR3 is CASSPDRGPYGYTF. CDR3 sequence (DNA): TGTGCCAGCAGCCCCGACAGGGGCCCCTATGGCTACACCTTC.

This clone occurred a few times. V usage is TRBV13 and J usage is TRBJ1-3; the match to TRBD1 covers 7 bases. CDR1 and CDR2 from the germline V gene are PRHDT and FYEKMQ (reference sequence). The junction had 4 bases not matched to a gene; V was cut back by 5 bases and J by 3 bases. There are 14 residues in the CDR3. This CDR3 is CASSANRGGNTIYF. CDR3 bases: TGTGCCAGCAGCGCCAACAGGGGTGGAAACACCATATATTTT.

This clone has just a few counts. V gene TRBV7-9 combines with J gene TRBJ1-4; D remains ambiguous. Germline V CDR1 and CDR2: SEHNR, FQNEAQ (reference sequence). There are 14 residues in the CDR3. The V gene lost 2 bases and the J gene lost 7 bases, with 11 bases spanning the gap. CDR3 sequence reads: CASSLPSSGEKLFF. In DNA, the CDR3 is TGTGCCAGCAGCTTACCGAGTAGTGGTGAAAAACTGTTTTTT.

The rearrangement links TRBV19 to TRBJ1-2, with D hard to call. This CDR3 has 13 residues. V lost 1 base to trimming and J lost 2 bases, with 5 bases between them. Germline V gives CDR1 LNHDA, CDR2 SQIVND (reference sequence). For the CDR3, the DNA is TGTGCCAGTAGTATAGCACAGAACTATGGCTACACCTTC. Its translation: CASSIAQNYGYTF. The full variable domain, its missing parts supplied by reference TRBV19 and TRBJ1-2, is DGGITQSPKYLFRKEGQNVTLSCEQNLNHDAMYWYRQDPGQGLRLIYYSQIVNDFQKGDIAEGYSVSREKKESFPLTVTSAQKNPTAFYLCASSIAQNYGYTFGSGTRLTVV.

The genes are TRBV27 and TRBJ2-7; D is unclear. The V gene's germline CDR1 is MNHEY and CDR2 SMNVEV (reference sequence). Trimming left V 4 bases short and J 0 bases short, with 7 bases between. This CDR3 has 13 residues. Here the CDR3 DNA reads TGTGCCAGCAGTTCTGCGGACTCCTACGAGCAGTACTTC. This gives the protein CASSSADSYEQYF.

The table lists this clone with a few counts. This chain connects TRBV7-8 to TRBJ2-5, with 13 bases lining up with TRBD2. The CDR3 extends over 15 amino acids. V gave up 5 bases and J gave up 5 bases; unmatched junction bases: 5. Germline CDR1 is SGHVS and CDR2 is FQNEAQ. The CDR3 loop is CASSPGLAGVETQYF. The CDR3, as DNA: TGTGCCAGCAGCCCAGGACTAGCGGGGGTTGAGACCCAGTACTTC.

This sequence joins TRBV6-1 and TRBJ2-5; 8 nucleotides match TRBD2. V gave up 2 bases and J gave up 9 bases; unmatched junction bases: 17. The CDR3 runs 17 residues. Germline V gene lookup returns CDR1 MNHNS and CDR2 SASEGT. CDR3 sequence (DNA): TGTGCCAGCAGTGAAAGCGGGGGATCTACATTTGGTGCGGCCCAGTACTTC. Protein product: CASSESGGSTFGAAQYF.

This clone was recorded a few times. The CDR3 loop is CASSVTTGQTRPEAFF. For the CDR3, the DNA is TGTGCCAGTAGTGTCACCACCGGGCAAACGCGGCCTGAAGCTTTCTTT. The gene calls are TRBV19 and TRBJ1-1; D remains ambiguous. CDR3 length: 16 amino acids. The germline gives CDR1 LNHDA, CDR2 SQIVND (reference sequence). Trimming removed 5 bases at V and 6 bases at J, with 22 bases between.

Here the CDR3 reads CASSLGQGGETQYF. CDR3 sequence (DNA): TGCGCCAGCAGCCTAGGACAGGGCGGAGAGACCCAGTACTTC. The chain couples TRBV4-3 to TRBJ2-5, with TRBD1 matching over 8 bases. This CDR3 is built from 14 residues. The germline V gene encodes CDR1 LGHNA and CDR2 YSLEER. V trimming: 4 bases; J trimming: 4 bases; junction bases outside the gene matches: 5.

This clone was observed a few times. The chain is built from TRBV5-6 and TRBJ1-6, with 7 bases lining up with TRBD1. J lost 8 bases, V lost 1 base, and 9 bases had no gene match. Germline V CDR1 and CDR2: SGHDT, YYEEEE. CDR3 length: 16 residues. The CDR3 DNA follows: TGTGCCAGCAGCTTGTTTTGGGACAGCGCAGATTCACCCCTCCACTTT. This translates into CASSLFWDSADSPLHF.

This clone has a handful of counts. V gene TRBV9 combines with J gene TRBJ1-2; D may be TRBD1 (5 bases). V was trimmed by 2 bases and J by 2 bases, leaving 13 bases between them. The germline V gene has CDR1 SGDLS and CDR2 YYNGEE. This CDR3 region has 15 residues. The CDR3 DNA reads TGTGCCAGCAGCGTGGGACCTCTAGGGAACTATGGCTACACCTTC. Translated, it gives CASSVGPLGNYGYTF.

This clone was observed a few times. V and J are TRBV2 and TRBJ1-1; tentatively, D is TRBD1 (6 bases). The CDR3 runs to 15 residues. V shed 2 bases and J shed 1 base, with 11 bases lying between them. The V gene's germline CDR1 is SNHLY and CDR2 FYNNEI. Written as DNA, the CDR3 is TGTGCCAGCAGTGAAAACAGGGTAGGGAACACTGAAGCTTTCTTT. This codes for CASSENRVGNTEAFF. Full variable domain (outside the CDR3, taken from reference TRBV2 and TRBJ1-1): EPEVTQTPSHQVTQMGQEVILRCVPISNHLYFYWYRQILGQKVEFLVSFYNNEISEKSEIFDDQFSVERPDGSNFTLKIRSTKLEDSAMYFCASSENRVGNTEAFFGQGTRLTVV.

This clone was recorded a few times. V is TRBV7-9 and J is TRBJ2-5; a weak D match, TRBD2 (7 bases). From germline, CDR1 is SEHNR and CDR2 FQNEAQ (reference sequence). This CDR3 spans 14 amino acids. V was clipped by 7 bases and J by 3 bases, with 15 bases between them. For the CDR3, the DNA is TGTGCCAGCAACCCGGGGAGGGGGGAAGAGACCCAGTACTTC. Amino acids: CASNPGRGEETQYF.

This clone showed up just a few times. The CDR3 coding sequence is TGTGCCAGCAGCCAGTTTAGCGGGGACTATACTTCCGAGCAGTACTTC. Translating it yields CASSQFSGDYTSEQYF. This chain links TRBV7-2 with TRBJ2-7; 8 bases line up with TRBD2. The CDR3 extends over 16 amino acids. Germline V gene data show CDR1 as SGHTA and CDR2 as FQGNSA. V lost 5 bases, J lost 6 bases, and 15 bases stayed unmatched. The full variable domain, rest sourced from reference TRBV7-2 and TRBJ2-7, is GAGVSQSPSNKVTEKGKDVELRCDPISGHTALYWYRQSLGQGLEFLIYFQGNSAPDKSGLPSDRFSAERTGGSVSTLTIQRTQQEDSAVYLCASSQFSGDYTSEQYFGPGTRLTVT.

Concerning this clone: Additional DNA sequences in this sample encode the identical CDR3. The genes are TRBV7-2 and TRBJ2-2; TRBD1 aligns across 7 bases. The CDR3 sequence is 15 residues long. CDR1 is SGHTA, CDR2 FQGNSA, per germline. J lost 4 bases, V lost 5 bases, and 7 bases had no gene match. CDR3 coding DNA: TGTGCCAGCAGCCCAGGGGGAAGGAGCACCGGGGAGCTGTTTTTT. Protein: CASSPGGRSTGELFF.

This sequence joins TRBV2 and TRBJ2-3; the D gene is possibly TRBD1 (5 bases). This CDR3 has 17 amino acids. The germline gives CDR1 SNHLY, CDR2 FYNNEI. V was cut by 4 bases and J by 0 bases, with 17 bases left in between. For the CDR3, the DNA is TGTGCCAGCAGTGCCCTTGGGGCTCAAACTAGCACAGATACGCAGTATTTT. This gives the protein CASSALGAQTSTDTQYF. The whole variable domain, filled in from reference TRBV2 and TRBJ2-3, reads EPEVTQTPSHQVTQMGQEVILRCVPISNHLYFYWYRQILGQKVEFLVSFYNNEISEKSEIFDDQFSVERPDGSNFTLKIRSTKLEDSAMYFCASSALGAQTSTDTQYFGPGTRLTVL.

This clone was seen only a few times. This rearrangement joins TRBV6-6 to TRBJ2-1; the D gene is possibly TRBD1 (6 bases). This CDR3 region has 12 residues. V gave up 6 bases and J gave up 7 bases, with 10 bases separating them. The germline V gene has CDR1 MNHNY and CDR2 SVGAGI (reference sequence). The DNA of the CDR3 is TGTGCCAGCAGCCCACAGGGAAATGAGCAGTTCTTC. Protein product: CASSPQGNEQFF.

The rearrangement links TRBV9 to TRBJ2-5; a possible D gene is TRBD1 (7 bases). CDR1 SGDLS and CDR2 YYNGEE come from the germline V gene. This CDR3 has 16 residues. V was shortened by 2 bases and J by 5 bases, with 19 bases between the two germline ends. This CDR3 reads CASSVSGGNSVETQYF. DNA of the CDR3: TGTGCCAGCAGCGTTTCAGGGGGGAACTCGGTTGAGACCCAGTACTTC.

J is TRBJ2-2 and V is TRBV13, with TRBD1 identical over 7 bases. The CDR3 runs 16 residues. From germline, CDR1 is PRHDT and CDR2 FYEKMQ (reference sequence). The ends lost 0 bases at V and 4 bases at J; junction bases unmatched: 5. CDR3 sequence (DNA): TGTGCCAGCAGCTTAGGCCACAGGGGTGTCACCGGGGAGCTGTTTTTT. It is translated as CASSLGHRGVTGELFF. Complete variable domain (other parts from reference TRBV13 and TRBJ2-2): AAGVIQSPRHLIKEKRETATLKCYPIPRHDTVYWYQQGPGQDPQFLISFYEKMQSDKGSIPDRFSAQQFSDYHSELNMSSLELGDSALYFCASSLGHRGVTGELFFGEGSRLTVL.

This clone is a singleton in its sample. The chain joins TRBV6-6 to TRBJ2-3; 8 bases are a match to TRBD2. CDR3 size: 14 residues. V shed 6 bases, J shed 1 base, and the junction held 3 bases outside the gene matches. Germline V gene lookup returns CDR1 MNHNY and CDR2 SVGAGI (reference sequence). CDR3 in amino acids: CASRLSGGTDTQYF. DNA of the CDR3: TGTGCCAGCAGGCTTAGCGGGGGCACAGATACGCAGTATTTT.

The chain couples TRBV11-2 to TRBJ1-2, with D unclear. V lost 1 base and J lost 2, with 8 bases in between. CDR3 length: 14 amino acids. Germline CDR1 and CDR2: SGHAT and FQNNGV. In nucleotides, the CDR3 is TGTGCCAGCAGCTTAGCTAACACCAACTATGGCTACACCTTC. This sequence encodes CASSLANTNYGYTF.

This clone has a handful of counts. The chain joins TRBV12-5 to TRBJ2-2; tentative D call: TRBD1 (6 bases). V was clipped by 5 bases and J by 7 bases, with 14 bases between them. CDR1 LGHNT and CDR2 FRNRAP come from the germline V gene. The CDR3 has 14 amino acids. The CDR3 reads CASGIGQLGGELFF. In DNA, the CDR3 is TGTGCTAGTGGTATTGGACAGCTCGGCGGGGAGCTGTTTTTT.

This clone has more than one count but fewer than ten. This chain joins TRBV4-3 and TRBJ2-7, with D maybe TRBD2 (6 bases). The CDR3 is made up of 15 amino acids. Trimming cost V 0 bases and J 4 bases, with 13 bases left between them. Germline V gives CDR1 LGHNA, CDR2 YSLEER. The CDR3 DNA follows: TGCGCCAGCAGCCAAGAAGGAGGGGCTGCTTACGAGCAGTACTTC. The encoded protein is CASSQEGGAAYEQYF.